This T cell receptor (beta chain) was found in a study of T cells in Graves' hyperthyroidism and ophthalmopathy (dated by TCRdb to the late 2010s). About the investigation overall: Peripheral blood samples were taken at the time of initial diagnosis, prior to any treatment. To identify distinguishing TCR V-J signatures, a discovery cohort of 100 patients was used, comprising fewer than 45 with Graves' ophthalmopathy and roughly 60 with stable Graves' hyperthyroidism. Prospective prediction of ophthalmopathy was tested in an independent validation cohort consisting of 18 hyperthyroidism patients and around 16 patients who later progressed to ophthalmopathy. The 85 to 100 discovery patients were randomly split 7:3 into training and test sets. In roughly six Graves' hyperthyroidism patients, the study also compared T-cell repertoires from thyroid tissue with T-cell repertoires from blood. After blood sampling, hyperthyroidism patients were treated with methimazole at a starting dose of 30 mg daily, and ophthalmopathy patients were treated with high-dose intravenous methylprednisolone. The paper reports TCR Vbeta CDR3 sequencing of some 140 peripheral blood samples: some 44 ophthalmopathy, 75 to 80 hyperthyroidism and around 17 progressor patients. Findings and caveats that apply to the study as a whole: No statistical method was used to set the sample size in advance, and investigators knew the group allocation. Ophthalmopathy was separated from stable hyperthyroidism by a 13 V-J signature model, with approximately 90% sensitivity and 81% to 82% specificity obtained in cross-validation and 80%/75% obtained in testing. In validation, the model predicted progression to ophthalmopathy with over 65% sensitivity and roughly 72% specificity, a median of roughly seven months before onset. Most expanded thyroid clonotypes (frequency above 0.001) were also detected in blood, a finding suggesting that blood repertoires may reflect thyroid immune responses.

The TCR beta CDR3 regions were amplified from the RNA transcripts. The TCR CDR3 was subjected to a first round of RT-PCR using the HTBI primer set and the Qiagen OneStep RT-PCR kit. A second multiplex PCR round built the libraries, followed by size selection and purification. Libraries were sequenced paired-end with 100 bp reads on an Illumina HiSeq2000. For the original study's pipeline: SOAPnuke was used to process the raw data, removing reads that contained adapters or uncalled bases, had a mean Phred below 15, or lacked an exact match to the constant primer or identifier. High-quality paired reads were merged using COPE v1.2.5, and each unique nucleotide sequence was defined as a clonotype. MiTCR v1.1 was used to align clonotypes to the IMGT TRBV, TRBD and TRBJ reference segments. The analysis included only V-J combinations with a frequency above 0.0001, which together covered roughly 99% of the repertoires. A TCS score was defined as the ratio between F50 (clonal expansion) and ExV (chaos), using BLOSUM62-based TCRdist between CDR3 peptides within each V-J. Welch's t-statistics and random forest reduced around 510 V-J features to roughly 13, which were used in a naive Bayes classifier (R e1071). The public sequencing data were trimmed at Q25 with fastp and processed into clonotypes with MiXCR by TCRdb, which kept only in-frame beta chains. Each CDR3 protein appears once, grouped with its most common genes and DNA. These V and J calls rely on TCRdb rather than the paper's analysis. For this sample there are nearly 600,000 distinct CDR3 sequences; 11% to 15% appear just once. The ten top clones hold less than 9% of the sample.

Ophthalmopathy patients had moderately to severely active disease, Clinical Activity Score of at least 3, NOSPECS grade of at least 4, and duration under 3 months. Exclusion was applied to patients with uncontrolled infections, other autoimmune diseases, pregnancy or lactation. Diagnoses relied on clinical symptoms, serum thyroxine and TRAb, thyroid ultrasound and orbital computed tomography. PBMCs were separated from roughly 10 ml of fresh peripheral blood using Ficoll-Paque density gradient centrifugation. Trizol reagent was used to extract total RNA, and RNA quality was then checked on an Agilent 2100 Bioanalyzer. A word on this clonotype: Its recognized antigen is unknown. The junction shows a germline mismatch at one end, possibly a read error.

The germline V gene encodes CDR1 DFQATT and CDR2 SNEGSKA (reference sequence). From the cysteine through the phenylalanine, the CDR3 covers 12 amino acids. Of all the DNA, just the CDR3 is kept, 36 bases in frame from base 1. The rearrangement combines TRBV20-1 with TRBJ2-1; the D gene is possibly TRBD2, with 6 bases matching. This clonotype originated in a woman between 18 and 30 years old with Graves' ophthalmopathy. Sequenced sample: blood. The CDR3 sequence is CCARGGGNEQSF. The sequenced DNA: TGCTGTGCTAGAGGTGGAGGGAATGAGCAGTCCTTC.